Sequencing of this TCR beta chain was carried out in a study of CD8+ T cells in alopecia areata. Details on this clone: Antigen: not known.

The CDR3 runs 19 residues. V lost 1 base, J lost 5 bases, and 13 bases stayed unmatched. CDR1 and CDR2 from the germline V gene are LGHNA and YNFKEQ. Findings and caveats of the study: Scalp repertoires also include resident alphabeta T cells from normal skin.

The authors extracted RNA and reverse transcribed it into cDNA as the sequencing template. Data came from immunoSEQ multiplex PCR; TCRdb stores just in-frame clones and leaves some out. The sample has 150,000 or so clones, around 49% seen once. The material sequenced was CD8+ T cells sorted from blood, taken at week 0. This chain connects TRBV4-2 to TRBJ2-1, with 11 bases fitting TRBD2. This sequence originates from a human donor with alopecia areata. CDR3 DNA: TGTGCCAGCAGCCAAGCCGGGACTAGCGGTGCGTGGGGAAACAATGAGCAGTTCTTC. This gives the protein CASSQAGTSGAWGNNEQFF.